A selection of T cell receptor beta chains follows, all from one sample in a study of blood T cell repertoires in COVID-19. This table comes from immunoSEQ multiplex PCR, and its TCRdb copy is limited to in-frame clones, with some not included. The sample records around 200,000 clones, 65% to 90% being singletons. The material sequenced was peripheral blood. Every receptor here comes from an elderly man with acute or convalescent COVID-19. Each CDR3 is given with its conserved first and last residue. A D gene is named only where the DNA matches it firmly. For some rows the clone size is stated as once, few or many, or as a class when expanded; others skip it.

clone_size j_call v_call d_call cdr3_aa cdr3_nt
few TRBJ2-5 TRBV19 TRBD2 CASSMGLAGSQETQYF TGTGCCAGTAGTATGGGACTAGCGGGCTCTCAAGAGACCCAGTACTTC
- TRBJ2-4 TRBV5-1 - CASSLAASGNIQYF TGCGCCAGCAGCTTGGCTGCTAGTGGAAACATTCAGTACTTC
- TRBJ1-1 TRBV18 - CASSPNKRTEAFF TGTGCCAGCTCACCTAATAAGAGGACTGAAGCTTTCTTT
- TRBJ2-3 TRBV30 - CAWNPGVATDTQYF TGTGCCTGGAATCCAGGGGTGGCCACAGATACGCAGTATTTT
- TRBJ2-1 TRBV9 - CASSVSSTTIEQFF TGTGCCAGCAGCGTAAGCTCCACTACAATTGAGCAGTTCTTC
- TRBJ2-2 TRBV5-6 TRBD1 CASGFPGQGTQSRELFF TGTGCCAGCGGATTCCCGGGACAGGGGACCCAAAGCAGGGAGCTGTTTTTT
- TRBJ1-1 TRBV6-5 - CASSYVGRAFF TGTGCCAGCAGCTACGTGGGGCGGGCTTTCTTT
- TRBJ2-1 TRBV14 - CASSQDFREEQFF TGTGCCAGCAGCCAAGATTTTCGGGAGGAGCAGTTCTTC
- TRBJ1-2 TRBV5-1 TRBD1 CASSSTGISGYTF TGCGCCAGCAGCTCGACAGGGATCAGTGGCTACACCTTC
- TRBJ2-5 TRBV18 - CASSTGQGETQYF TGTGCCAGCTCAACCGGGCAGGGGGAGACCCAGTACTTC
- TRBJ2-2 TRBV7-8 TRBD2 CASSLARGGSVTGELFF TGTGCCAGCAGCTTAGCGAGGGGCGGGAGCGTCACCGGGGAGCTGTTTTTT
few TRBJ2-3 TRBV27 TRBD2 CASSSSGRIDTQYF TGTGCCAGCAGTTCTAGCGGGAGGATAGATACGCAGTATTTT
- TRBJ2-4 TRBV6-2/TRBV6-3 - CASSYSTGQLAKNIQYF TGTGCCAGCAGTTACTCCACAGGACAACTAGCCAAAAACATTCAGTACTTC
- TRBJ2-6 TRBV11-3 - CASSSQGTGANVLTF TGTGCCAGCAGCTCACAGGGTACTGGGGCCAACGTCCTGACTTTC